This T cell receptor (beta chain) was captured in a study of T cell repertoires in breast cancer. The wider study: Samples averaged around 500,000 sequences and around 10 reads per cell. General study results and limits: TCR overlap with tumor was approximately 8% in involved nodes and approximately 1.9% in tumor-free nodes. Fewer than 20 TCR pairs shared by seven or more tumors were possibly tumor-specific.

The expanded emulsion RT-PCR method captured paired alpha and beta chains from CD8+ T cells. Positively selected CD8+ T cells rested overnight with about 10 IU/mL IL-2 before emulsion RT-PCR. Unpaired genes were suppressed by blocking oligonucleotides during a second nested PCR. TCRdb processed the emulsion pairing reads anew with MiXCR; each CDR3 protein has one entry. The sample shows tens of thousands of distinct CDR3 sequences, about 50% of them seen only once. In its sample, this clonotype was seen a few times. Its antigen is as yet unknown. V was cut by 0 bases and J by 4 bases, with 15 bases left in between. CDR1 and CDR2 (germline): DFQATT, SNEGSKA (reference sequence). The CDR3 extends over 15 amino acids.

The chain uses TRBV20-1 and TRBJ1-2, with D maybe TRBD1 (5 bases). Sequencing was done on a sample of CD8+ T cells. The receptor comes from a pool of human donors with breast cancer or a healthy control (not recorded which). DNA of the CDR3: TGCAGTGCTAGAGATTATGGGGACGGCCGCTATGGCTACACCTTC. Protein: CSARDYGDGRYGYTF.